This TCR beta chain emerged from a study of breast tumors, draining lymph nodes, adjacent tissues. Points from the study as a whole: Compared with lymph nodes, tumors were less diverse; compared with nontumor tissue, more.

Trimming cost V 0 bases and J 0 bases, with 10 bases left between them. Germline V lookup: CDR1 SGHRS, CDR2 YFSETQ. This CDR3 has 16 residues. Axillary draining lymph nodes of breast cancer patients supplied the node samples. There are many counts of this clonotype. Antigen: not known. In TCRdb, the multiplex PCR reads were re-called with MiXCR into one record per CDR3 protein. The sample lists about 180,000 distinct CDR3 sequences; roughly 30% were seen once. This sequence was found in a female donor with breast cancer. Some clones in this sample may be carry-over from other donors' samples. The rearrangement links TRBV5-1 to TRBJ2-1; no firm D call. Sequencing input: axillary lymph node tissue. CDR3 DNA sequence: TGCGCCAGCAGCTTGGTAGGTAGAAGCTCCTACAATGAGCAGTTCTTC. It encodes CASSLVGRSSYNEQFF.